A single sample is the source of the 30 T cell receptor beta chains below, sequenced in a study of STAT5B mutations in CD4+ large granular lymphocyte leukemia. Measured with immunoSEQ multiplex PCR; TCRdb has only the in-frame clones, and not every one. The top ten hold approximately 1.1% of the sample, which has some 30,000 clones, 65% to 75% seen once. The sample taken for sequencing was CD4+ T cells from blood buffy coats. The origin of the receptors is a human donor in good health.

The CDR3 bases are TGTGCCAGCAGCGCCGAGCTAAGGGAGACCCAGTACTTC. This translates into CASSAELRETQYF. This chain uses TRBV7-2 with TRBJ2-5; D call uncertain. Germline V lookup: CDR1 SGHTA, CDR2 FQGNSA. Deletions cut 5 bases from V and 5 bases from J, with 12 bases between. The CDR3 spans 13 residues. Looking up the rest from reference TRBV7-2 and TRBJ2-5 gives the full variable domain: GAGVSQSPSNKVTEKGKDVELRCDPISGHTALYWYRQSLGQGLEFLIYFQGNSAPDKSGLPSDRFSAERTGGSVSTLTIQRTQQEDSAVYLCASSAELRETQYFGPGTRLLVL.

This sequence joins TRBV10-3 and TRBJ2-1; D call uncertain. Germline V gene sequence: CDR1 ENHRY, CDR2 SYGVKD. The CDR3 contains 13 residues. The V gene lost 3 bases and the J gene lost 9 bases, with 12 bases spanning the gap. The CDR3 is CAISDDPWGEQFF. For the CDR3, the DNA is TGTGCCATCAGTGACGACCCATGGGGTGAGCAGTTCTTC.

The chain uses TRBV28 and TRBJ2-5; no clear D gene. Per the germline V gene, CDR1 is MDHEN and CDR2 is SYDVKM. V was clipped by 1 base and J by 5 bases, with 14 bases between them. The CDR3 totals 15 residues. The CDR3 DNA is TGTGCCAGCAGTTTATTCACGGATCGACTGGAGACCCAGTACTTC. The encoded protein is CASSLFTDRLETQYF.

The CDR3 bases are TGTGCCAGCAGCTCCCTAGCACCGACTAGCGGGGGCACCGGGGAGCTGTTTTTT. It translates to CASSSLAPTSGGTGELFF. This chain uses TRBV7-6 with TRBJ2-2; 12 bases agree with TRBD2. The CDR3 is 18 amino acids. Trimming at V came to 4 bases and at J to 4 bases, leaving 10 bases not matched to a gene. Germline lookup yields CDR1 SGHVS and CDR2 FNYEAQ.

The genes are TRBV28 and TRBJ1-1; no reliable D call. V lost 2 bases to trimming and J lost 5 bases, with 6 bases between them. Germline CDR1 and CDR2: MDHEN and SYDVKM. This CDR3 has 12 residues. In DNA, the CDR3 is TGTGCCAGCAGTTTAGCGGGGACTGAAGCTTTCTTT. Amino acid sequence: CASSLAGTEAFF.

The V and J genes are TRBV5-1 and TRBJ2-5; D unclear. The V and J ends lost 2 bases and 5 bases respectively, with 10 bases between them. CDR3 size: 13 residues. Germline V gene sequence: CDR1 SGHRS, CDR2 YFSETQ. CDR3 coding DNA: TGCGCCAGCAGCTTAGAGAGCCGGGAGACCCAGTACTTC. The encoded protein is CASSLESRETQYF.

The chain carries TRBV14 and TRBJ2-5, with a weak D call TRBD2 (6 bases). Trimming pared 0 bases from V and 3 bases from J, leaving 20 bases between. This CDR3 has 18 residues. Germline values: CDR1 SGHDN, CDR2 FVKESK. This chain's CDR3 is CASSQEGPMSGWEETQYF. DNA of the CDR3: TGTGCCAGCAGCCAAGAGGGCCCTATGAGCGGGTGGGAAGAGACCCAGTACTTC.

This clone has more than one count but fewer than ten. CDR3 DNA: TGTGCCAGCAGCCCGGGACAGACAAATTCACCCCTCCACTTT. Encoded protein: CASSPGQTNSPLHF. The chain links TRBV28 to TRBJ1-6; TRBD1 aligns across 7 bases. The CDR3 contains 14 residues. Looked up from germline, CDR1 is MDHEN and CDR2 is SYDVKM. Unmatched junction bases numbered 6, after V lost 6 bases and J lost 7 bases.

The chain carries TRBV7-8 and TRBJ2-3, with TRBD1 matching over 11 bases. Trimming removed 5 bases from V and 4 bases from J; junction bases left unmatched: 11. Germline CDR1 reads SGHVS; CDR2 reads FQNEAQ. This CDR3 comprises 17 residues. For the CDR3, the DNA is TGTGCCAGCAGCGCCGCGGGACAGGGGGAAAGAGCAGATACGCAGTATTTT. Protein sequence: CASSAAGQGERADTQYF.

This clone occurred once. J is TRBJ2-7 and V is TRBV18; D possibly matches TRBD1 or TRBD2 (5 bases each). The CDR3 is 15 amino acids. Trimming removed 3 bases at V and 4 bases at J, with 16 bases between. CDR1 KGHSH and CDR2 LQKENI come from the germline V gene. The CDR3 loop reads CASSPRDGSRYEQYF. The CDR3 bases are TGTGCCAGCTCACCTAGGGACGGGTCACGATACGAGCAGTACTTC.

This clone was counted once. This chain connects TRBV5-1 to TRBJ2-1; the D is unclear. Trimming removed 0 bases at V and 10 bases at J, with 14 bases between. This CDR3 is built from 14 residues. CDR1 is SGHRS and CDR2 is YFSETQ in the germline V gene. CDR3 region: CASSLGVDLTEQFF. The CDR3 DNA reads TGCGCCAGCAGCTTGGGGGTCGATCTCACCGAGCAGTTCTTC.

This clone has more than one count but fewer than ten. The rearrangement joins TRBV28 to TRBJ1-1; D not certain. From germline, CDR1 is MDHEN and CDR2 SYDVKM. CDR3 length: 12 residues. Trimming pared 6 bases from V and 1 base from J, leaving 6 bases between. The CDR3 protein is CASSLQNTEAFF. CDR3 nucleotides: TGTGCCAGCAGCCTGCAGAACACTGAAGCTTTCTTT. Filled out from reference TRBV28 and TRBJ1-1, the complete variable domain reads DVKVTQSSRYLVKRTGEKVFLECVQDMDHENMFWYRQDPGLGLRLIYFSYDVKMKEKGDIPEGYSVSREKKERFSLILESASTNQTSMYLCASSLQNTEAFFGQGTRLTVV.

About this clone: At one of its ends the junction is not consistent with the germline gene, which may arise from a read error. The genes are TRBV6-4 and TRBJ2-2; perhaps D is TRBD1 or TRBD2 (5 bases each). This CDR3 spans 16 amino acids. Germline V gives CDR1 MRHNA, CDR2 SNTAGT. CDR3 DNA: TGTGCCAGCACTGACTCTTCTAGGGGAGCGGCCGGGGAGCTGTTTTTT. This sequence encodes CASTDSSRGAAGELFF.

The chain couples TRBV7-2 to TRBJ1-2, with 7 bases matching TRBD1. The CDR3 loop spans 13 amino acids. The ends lost 5 bases at V and 8 bases at J; junction bases unmatched: 8. Germline CDR1 is SGHTA and CDR2 is FQGNSA. DNA for the CDR3: TGTGCCAGCAGCCCAGGGACAGAAAGAGGCTACACCTTC. It encodes CASSPGTERGYTF.

CDR3 nucleotides: TGTGCCAGCAGTATGGAGGGGGGCTATGGCTACACCTTC. It specifies CASSMEGGYGYTF. The chain has TRBV6-5 and TRBJ1-2; D is possibly TRBD1 (6 bases). This CDR3 spans 13 amino acids. CDR1 is MNHEY and CDR2 is SVGAGI in the germline V gene. The V end was cut by 5 bases, the J end by 4 bases, with 11 bases between.

This rearrangement joins TRBV28 to TRBJ1-1; D is perhaps TRBD1 (5 bases). The CDR3 spans 14 residues. Trimming stripped 5 bases from V and 8 bases from J, with 18 bases between. CDR1 is MDHEN, CDR2 SYDVKM, per germline. CDR3 in amino acids: CASSPPRDALEAFF. In DNA, the CDR3 is TGTGCCAGCAGTCCCCCTCGGGACGCTTTAGAAGCTTTCTTT.

This clone was seen only once. The chain recombines TRBV19 with TRBJ2-6; D is uncertain. The V gene's germline CDR1 is LNHDA and CDR2 SQIVND (reference sequence). The CDR3 length is 18 residues. V lost 0 bases and J 4 bases, leaving 16 bases between the germline ends. The CDR3, as DNA: TGTGCCAGTAGTATAGATGTAGGGATAGCTCAGGGGGCCAACGTCCTGACTTTC. Translating gives CASSIDVGIAQGANVLTF.

This rearrangement joins TRBV10-3 to TRBJ2-5; 8 bases line up with TRBD1. Per germline, CDR1 ENHRY and CDR2 SYGVKD. The CDR3 totals 15 residues. J was trimmed by 2 bases and V by 10 bases; bases with no gene match: 12. The CDR3 here is CATRTGGRGQETQYF. The CDR3 DNA sequence: TGTGCCACTAGAACAGGGGGAAGGGGTCAAGAGACCCAGTACTTC.

The chain combines TRBV5-5 with TRBJ2-3; D is undetermined. With 0 bases removed from V and 2 bases from J, the gap between germline ends came to 7 bases. Germline V lookup: CDR1 SGHKS, CDR2 YYEKEE (reference sequence). The CDR3 consists of 14 residues. CDR3 protein: CASSLDYNTDTQYF. In nucleotides, the CDR3 is TGTGCCAGCAGCTTGGATTACAACACAGATACGCAGTATTTT. The whole variable domain, filled in from reference TRBV5-5 and TRBJ2-3, reads DAGVTQSPTHLIKTRGQQVTLRCSPISGHKSVSWYQQVLGQGPQFIFQYYEKEERGRGNFPDRFSARQFPNYSSELNVNALLLGDSALYLCASSLDYNTDTQYFGPGTRLTVL.

V gene TRBV7-2 combines with J gene TRBJ1-2; D remains unclear. Trimming stripped 2 bases from V and 2 bases from J, with 9 bases between. The germline gives CDR1 SGHTA, CDR2 FQGNSA. The CDR3 runs 14 residues. This chain's CDR3 is CASSLRRVNYGYTF. CDR3 nucleotide sequence: TGTGCCAGCAGCTTACGTAGGGTAAACTATGGCTACACCTTC.

The chain is built from TRBV9 and TRBJ2-1, with TRBD2 matching 8 bases. Per the germline V gene, CDR1 is SGDLS and CDR2 is YYNGEE. V shed 7 bases and J 4 bases; nucleotides not matched to a gene: 10. This CDR3 comprises 15 residues. CDR3 bases: TGTGCCAGCGCTCCCGAAGCGGGAGCTTACAATGAGCAGTTCTTC. Its translation is CASAPEAGAYNEQFF.

The gene calls are TRBV28 and TRBJ1-5, with a tentative D call TRBD1 (6 bases). The ends were cut back, 6 bases at V and 6 bases at J, with 15 bases in the middle. The CDR3 loop spans 14 amino acids. Germline CDR1 MDHEN, CDR2 SYDVKM. The CDR3 region has the DNA TGTGCCAGCAGGACCCCGGAACAGGGTCAGCCCCAGCATTTT. Protein product: CASRTPEQGQPQHF. The entire variable domain, with the rest obtained from reference TRBV28 and TRBJ1-5, is as follows: DVKVTQSSRYLVKRTGEKVFLECVQDMDHENMFWYRQDPGLGLRLIYFSYDVKMKEKGDIPEGYSVSREKKERFSLILESASTNQTSMYLCASRTPEQGQPQHFGDGTRLSIL.

V and J are TRBV9 and TRBJ1-4; D is unresolved. The V and J ends lost 0 bases and 8 bases respectively, with 14 bases between them. The V gene's germline CDR1 is SGDLS and CDR2 YYNGEE. CDR3 length: 15 amino acids. Written as DNA, the CDR3 is TGTGCCAGCAGCGTAGGGACCGCCGTGGGGGAAAAACTGTTTTTT. As protein: CASSVGTAVGEKLFF.

The chain is built from TRBV29-1 and TRBJ1-1; possibly TRBD1 for D (5 bases). Germline CDR1 SQVTM, CDR2 ANQGSEA. The CDR3 runs 12 residues. Trimming shortened V by 4 bases and J by 5 bases, and 11 bases separated the two germline ends. In DNA form, the CDR3 reads TGCAGCGTTGTGGCGGGGGGAACTGAAGCTTTCTTT. Its protein product is CSVVAGGTEAFF.

The chain carries TRBV4-1 and TRBJ2-3, with 16 bases aligning to TRBD2. J lost 5 bases, V lost 3 bases, and 5 bases had no gene match. From germline, CDR1 is MGHRA and CDR2 YSYEKL. CDR3 length: 17 residues. CDR3 sequence: CASSQGTSGGAKDTQYF. CDR3 bases: TGCGCCAGCAGCCAGGGGACTAGCGGGGGGGCAAAAGATACGCAGTATTTT.

The chain carries TRBV12-5 and TRBJ1-2; the D gene is possibly TRBD1 (5 bases). The CDR3 is made up of 13 amino acids. V dropped 5 bases and J dropped 4 bases, with 11 bases sitting between them. Germline V lookup: CDR1 LGHNT, CDR2 FRNRAP. The DNA for the CDR3 is TGTGCTAGTGGTATACCGCAGGGCTATGGCTACACCTTC. Protein: CASGIPQGYGYTF. The variable domain in full, with the rest retrieved from reference TRBV12-5 and TRBJ1-2, is DARVTQTPRHKVTEMGQEVTMRCQPILGHNTVFWYRQTMMQGLELLAYFRNRAPLDDSGMPKDRFSAEMPDATLATLKIQPSEPRDSAVYFCASGIPQGYGYTFGSGTRLTVV.

This clone occurred once. The gene calls are TRBV7-2 and TRBJ2-5; 11 bases fit TRBD2. CDR3 length: 15 residues. With V trimmed by 1 base and J by 10 bases, 8 bases remained unmatched. Germline V gene sequence: CDR1 SGHTA, CDR2 FQGNSA. CDR3 loop: CASSLGSSGGRVQYF. As DNA, the CDR3 is TGTGCCAGCAGCTTAGGGTCTAGCGGGGGGCGGGTCCAGTACTTC.

This chain connects TRBV28 to TRBJ2-5; perhaps TRBD1 as D (6 bases). Trimming removed 4 bases at V and 1 base at J, with 16 bases between. Germline CDR1 is MDHEN and CDR2 is SYDVKM. The CDR3 loop spans 16 amino acids. The CDR3 coding sequence is TGTGCCAGCAGTTCCTCCAGGGGACCCCCCCAAGAGACCCAGTACTTC. This codes for CASSSSRGPPQETQYF.

This clone appeared a few times. The chain recombines TRBV5-4 with TRBJ2-2; D unclear. Trimming pared 0 bases from V and 1 base from J, leaving 4 bases between. This CDR3 comprises 14 residues. Germline V gene sequence: CDR1 SGHNT, CDR2 YYREEE (reference sequence). This chain's CDR3 is CASSLEGNTGELFF. CDR3 in DNA: TGTGCCAGCAGCTTGGAAGGGAACACCGGGGAGCTGTTTTTT.

The count of this clone is one. The J gene is TRBJ1-1, the V gene TRBV6-1; D not resolved. The CDR3 has 12 amino acids. Germline CDR1 and CDR2: MNHNS and SASEGT. Trimming removed 5 bases at V and 7 bases at J, with 11 bases between. The CDR3, as DNA: TGTGCCAGCAGTACCCCGGGGATTGAAGCTTTCTTT. Protein sequence: CASSTPGIEAFF.